A selection of T cell receptor beta chains follows, all from one sample in a study of T cells in Graves' hyperthyroidism and ophthalmopathy. TCRdb re-called the multiplex PCR reads with MiXCR, one entry per CDR3 protein. The sample yields 400,000 to 550,000 distinct CDR3 sequences, approximately 25% seen once. Sequencing input: blood. The receptor source for this set is a woman aged 25 to 39 with Graves' ophthalmopathy. The CDR3 runs from the conserved cysteine through the conserved F or W. The D gene is left open where the match is weak. Clone size is not always given. Where it is, it says once, few, many or a class for expanded clones.

TRBD1 | TRBJ1-5 | TRBV4-2 | NA | TGTGCCAGCAGCCCCGCGTGGGGACAGGGGGCCTCTCAGGGCAATCAGCCCCAGCATTTT | CASSPAWGQGASQGNQPQHF
NA | TRBJ2-7 | TRBV7-9 | once | TGTGCCAGCAGATGGTCCTCCTACGAGCAGTACTTC | CASRWSSYEQYF
NA | TRBJ1-1 | TRBV12-3/TRBV12-4 | NA | TGTGCCAGCAGTCCCCAGGCGGGCGCGAACACTGAAGCTTTCTTT | CASSPQAGANTEAFF
NA | TRBJ2-4 | TRBV7-2 | many | TGTGCCAGCAGCTTAAGGGGGGACTACATTCAGTACTTC | CASSLRGDYIQYF
TRBD1 | TRBJ1-5 | TRBV28 | once | TGTGTCAGCAGTTCGGGACAGGGATCAAATCAGCCCCAGCATTTT | CVSSSGQGSNQPQHF
NA | TRBJ2-7 | TRBV6-1 | many | TGTGCCAGCAGTGATCAGGTTACCTACGAGCAGTACTTC | CASSDQVTYEQYF
NA | TRBJ1-3 | TRBV12-3/TRBV12-4 | many | TGTGCCAGCAGTTTGAGGAGGCCACGCTCTGGAAACACCATATATTTT | CASSLRRPRSGNTIYF
NA | TRBJ2-5 | TRBV28 | many | TGTGCAGGTCTCTCCTCATTTGGTACCCAGTACTTC | CAGLSSFGTQYF
TRBD1 | TRBJ2-7 | TRBV6-1 | many | TGTGCCAGCACCGATCAGGGACAGGGCTCCTACGAGCAGTACTTC | CASTDQGQGSYEQYF
TRBD1 | TRBJ1-1 | TRBV19 | many | TGTGCCAGTAGTACAGACAGGGTGGAGAACACTGAAGCTTTCTTT | CASSTDRVENTEAFF
TRBD1 | TRBJ1-1 | TRBV29-1 | few | TGCAGCGTTAAGACAGGGGGCGTAGGTACTGAAGCTTTCTTT | CSVKTGGVGTEAFF
TRBD2 | TRBJ2-7 | TRBV6-5 | NA | TGTGCCAGCAGTTCCTTTTCGGAGGGAGGGCCTTACGAGCAGTACTTC | CASSSFSEGGPYEQYF
NA | TRBJ2-2 | TRBV20-1 | many | TGCAGTGCTAGAGAGGGGCTGACCGGGGAGCTGTTTTTT | CSAREGLTGELFF
TRBD2 | TRBJ2-1 | TRBV10-3 | few | TGTGCCATCAGTGAGTTGGGACTAGAAACCTACAATGAGCAGTTCTTC | CAISELGLETYNEQFF
NA | TRBJ1-2 | TRBV19 | few | TGTGCCAGTAGTACACGACAGGCAAACTATGGCTACACCTTC | CASSTRQANYGYTF
NA | TRBJ1-2 | TRBV7-9 | many | TGTGCCAGCAGCTTAAGTACTCCGGGCTATGGCTACACCTTC | CASSLSTPGYGYTF
NA | TRBJ2-2 | TRBV6-1 | NA | TGTGCCAGCAGGATATACAGAAATGCGAACACCGGGGAGCTGTTTTTT | CASRIYRNANTGELFF
NA | TRBJ1-1 | TRBV29-1 | few | TGCAGCGTGTGGGGTGGCGTGGATGGGGGGATTAACACTGAAGCTTTCTTT | CSVWGGVDGGINTEAFF
NA | TRBJ1-3 | TRBV28 | once | TGTGCCAGCAGGCTAGACGGTACCTCTGGAAACACCATATATTTT | CASRLDGTSGNTIYF
NA | TRBJ2-7 | TRBV10-3 | NA | TGTGCCAGCCACGGGACGCCCAGCTCCTACGAGCAGTACTTC | CASHGTPSSYEQYF
NA | TRBJ1-5 | TRBV6-4 | NA | TGTGCCGGCAGTCCGAGTTCGGGTCAGCCCCGGCATTTT | CAGSPSSGQPRHF
TRBD1 | TRBJ1-5 | TRBV2 | NA | TGTGCCAGCCAGGGACAGGGTGGTCAGCCCCAGCATTTT | CASQGQGGQPQHF
TRBD2 | TRBJ2-7 | TRBV6-5 | many | TGTGCCAGCAGTTCCCCCGGGACTAGCGGATACAAGCAGTACTTC | CASSSPGTSGYKQYF
NA | TRBJ1-2 | TRBV29-1 | NA | TGCAGCGTTGAAGTCAGTCCAAACTATGGCTACACCTTC | CSVEVSPNYGYTF
NA | TRBJ1-1 | TRBV4-1 | NA | TGCGCCAGCAGCCAAGATCGGGCAGGGTCAAACACTGAAGCTTTCTTT | CASSQDRAGSNTEAFF
NA | TRBJ1-1 | TRBV29-1 | NA | TGCAGCGTTGAAGTCGTTGGCGGGAACACTGAAGCTTTCTTT | CSVEVVGGNTEAFF
NA | TRBJ1-2 | TRBV6-5 | many | TGTGCCAGCAGTTACAGGAGCGGGGGCTACACCTTC | CASSYRSGGYTF
TRBD1 | TRBJ2-5 | TRBV5-1 | many | TGCGCCAGCAGCTTGGGGACAGGGGCGAGAGGGGAGACCCAGTACTTC | CASSLGTGARGETQYF
NA | TRBJ2-3 | TRBV20-1 | NA | TGCAGTGCAAGGAAGGGGGGGAGTAGCACAGATACGCAGTATTTT | CSARKGGSSTDTQYF
NA | TRBJ1-1 | TRBV25-1 | many | TGTGCCAGCAGTGAGCCCGGGATCACTGAAGCTTTCTTT | CASSEPGITEAFF
NA | TRBJ1-1 | TRBV12-5 | many | TGTGCTAGTGGTTTGGACGGGAGAAGGGAAGCTTTCTTT | CASGLDGRREAFF
NA | TRBJ2-7 | TRBV6-1 | many | TGTGCCAGCAGTGGACGGACAGACTCCTACGAGCAGTACTTC | CASSGRTDSYEQYF
TRBD2 | TRBJ2-7 | TRBV12-3/TRBV12-4 | NA | TGTGCCAGCAGCCTTGTAACCGGGACTACTGACGAGCAGTACTTC | CASSLVTGTTDEQYF
NA | TRBJ2-7 | TRBV19 | many | TGTGCCAGTAGTATTGGGACCGGAATAGAATACGAGCAGTACTTC | CASSIGTGIEYEQYF
NA | TRBJ1-2 | TRBV12-3/TRBV12-4 | many | TGTGCCAGCAGTAGGGACCGAGCAGGCTACACCTTC | CASSRDRAGYTF
TRBD1 | TRBJ1-1 | TRBV6-1 | NA | TGTGCCAGCATCAGGGGGGTTGAAGCTTTCTTT | CASIRGVEAFF
NA | TRBJ1-1 | TRBV7-9 | many | TGTGCCAGCAGCTGGAGAGGGGGGAACACTGAAGCTTTCTTT | CASSWRGGNTEAFF
NA | TRBJ2-7 | TRBV28 | many | TGTGCCAGCAAGGTTCCCGGTGGGGAACAGTACTTC | CASKVPGGEQYF
NA | TRBJ2-5 | TRBV7-8 | NA | TGTGCCAGCAGTCCCCCGAGACTGTCACGACAAGAGACCCAGTACTTC | CASSPPRLSRQETQYF
TRBD1 | TRBJ1-3 | TRBV6-4 | many | TGTGCCAGCAGTCCCGTACCAGGACAGGGGCAGGACGGAGGAAACACCATATATTTT | CASSPVPGQGQDGGNTIYF
TRBD1 | TRBJ2-7 | TRBV12-3/TRBV12-4 | many | TGTGCCAGCAGTTCAGGGACAGGGACCGCAAAGCAGTACTTC | CASSSGTGTAKQYF
NA | TRBJ2-7 | TRBV30 | many | TGTGCCTGGAGTACCTCGCCCCCGGTCAAGCAGTACTTC | CAWSTSPPVKQYF
NA | TRBJ1-1 | TRBV18 | few | TGTGCCAGCTCACCAAGGTTTGAGGAAGTGAACACTGAAGCTTTCTTT | CASSPRFEEVNTEAFF
NA | TRBJ2-7 | TRBV12-3/TRBV12-4 | NA | TGTGCCAGCTCATCCCGGGACTTTATCTACGAGCAGTACTTC | CASSSRDFIYEQYF
NA | TRBJ2-5 | TRBV18 | NA | TGTGCCAGCTCACCACCGGGGAGTCGGGGCTTAGAGACCCAGTACTTC | CASSPPGSRGLETQYF
NA | TRBJ1-2 | TRBV12-3/TRBV12-4 | many | TGTGCCAGCAGTTCGGGGTTAGCGACCTATGGCTACACCTTC | CASSSGLATYGYTF
TRBD1 | TRBJ1-3 | TRBV2 | many | TGTGCCAGCAGTGAAGCGGGACAGGGGGCTGGAAACACCATATATTTT | CASSEAGQGAGNTIYF
TRBD1 | TRBJ2-7 | TRBV4-2 | many | TGTGCCAGCAGCCAAGACTTGGGGACAGGGAACTACGAGCAGTACTTC | CASSQDLGTGNYEQYF
NA | TRBJ1-1 | TRBV12-3/TRBV12-4 | many | TGTGCCAGCAGTCCCTCCGACGGTGAAGCTTTCTTT | CASSPSDGEAFF
NA | TRBJ2-2 | TRBV2 | NA | TGTGCCATTACGGACACCGGGGAGCTGTTTTTT | CAITDTGELFF
NA | TRBJ1-1 | TRBV6-1 | many | TGTGCCAGCAGTGAACTGGCCACGGTTCCCAATGGCGCTTTCTTT | CASSELATVPNGAFF
NA | TRBJ2-7 | TRBV6-1 | NA | TGTGCCAGCAGAGCAGGGGTCACCTACGAGCAGTACTTC | CASRAGVTYEQYF
NA | TRBJ2-7 | TRBV29-1 | many | TGCAGCGTTGTAACCCAAAGCTCCTACGAGCAGTACTTC | CSVVTQSSYEQYF